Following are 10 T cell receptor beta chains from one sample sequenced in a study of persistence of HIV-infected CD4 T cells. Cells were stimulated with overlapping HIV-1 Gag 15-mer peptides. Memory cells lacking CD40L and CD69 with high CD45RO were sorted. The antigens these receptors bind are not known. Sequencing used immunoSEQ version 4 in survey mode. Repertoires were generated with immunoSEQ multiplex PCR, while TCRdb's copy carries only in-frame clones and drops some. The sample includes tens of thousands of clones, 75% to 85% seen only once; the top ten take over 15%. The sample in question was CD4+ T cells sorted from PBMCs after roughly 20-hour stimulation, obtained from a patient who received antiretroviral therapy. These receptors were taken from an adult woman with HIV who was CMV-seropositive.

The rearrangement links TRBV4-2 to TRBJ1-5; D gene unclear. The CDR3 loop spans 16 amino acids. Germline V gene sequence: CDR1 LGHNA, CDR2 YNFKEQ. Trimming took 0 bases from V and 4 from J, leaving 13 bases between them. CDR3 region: CASSQEAAGRNQPQHF. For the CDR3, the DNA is TGTGCCAGCAGCCAAGAAGCCGCAGGAAGAAATCAGCCCCAGCATTTT.

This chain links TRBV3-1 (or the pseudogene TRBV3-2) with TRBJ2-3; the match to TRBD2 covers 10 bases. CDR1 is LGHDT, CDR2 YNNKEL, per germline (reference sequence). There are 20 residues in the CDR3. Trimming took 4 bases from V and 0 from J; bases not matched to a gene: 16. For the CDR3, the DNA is TGTGCCAGCAGCCCACTTCTTAGTAGCGGGGGGTGGGCTAGCACAGATACGCAGTATTTT. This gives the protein CASSPLLSSGGWASTDTQYF.

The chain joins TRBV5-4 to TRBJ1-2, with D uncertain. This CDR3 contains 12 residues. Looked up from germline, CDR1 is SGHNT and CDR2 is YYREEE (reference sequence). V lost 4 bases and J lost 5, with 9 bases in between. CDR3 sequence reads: CASSARVYGYTF. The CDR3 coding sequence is TGTGCCAGCAGCGCTAGGGTTTATGGCTACACCTTC.

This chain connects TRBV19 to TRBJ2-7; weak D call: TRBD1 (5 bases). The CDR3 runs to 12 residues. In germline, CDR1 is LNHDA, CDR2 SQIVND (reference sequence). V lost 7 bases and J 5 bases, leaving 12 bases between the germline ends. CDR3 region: CASKAQGHEQYF. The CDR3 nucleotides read TGTGCCAGTAAAGCGCAGGGCCACGAGCAGTACTTC.

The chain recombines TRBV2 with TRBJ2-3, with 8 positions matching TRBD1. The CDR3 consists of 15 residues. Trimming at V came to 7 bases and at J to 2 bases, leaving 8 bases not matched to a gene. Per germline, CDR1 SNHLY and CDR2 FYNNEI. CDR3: CASTATGEVTDTQYF. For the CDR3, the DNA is TGTGCCAGCACCGCGACAGGGGAGGTCACAGATACGCAGTATTTT.

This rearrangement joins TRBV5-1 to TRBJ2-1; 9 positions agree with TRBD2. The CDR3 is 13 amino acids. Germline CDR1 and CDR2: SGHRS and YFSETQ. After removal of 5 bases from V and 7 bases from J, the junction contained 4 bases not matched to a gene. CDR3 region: CASSRGRGNEQFF. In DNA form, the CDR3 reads TGCGCCAGCAGTCGCGGGAGGGGGAATGAGCAGTTCTTC.

This chain's CDR3 is CASSLTGGQNTGELFF. CDR3 coding DNA: TGTGCCAGCAGTTTGACAGGGGGCCAGAACACCGGGGAGCTGTTTTTT. This chain connects TRBV27 to TRBJ2-2; 10 positions match TRBD1. J gave up 1 base and V 3 bases, and 2 bases lay outside the gene matches. The CDR3 totals 16 residues. Per germline, CDR1 MNHEY and CDR2 SMNVEV (reference sequence).

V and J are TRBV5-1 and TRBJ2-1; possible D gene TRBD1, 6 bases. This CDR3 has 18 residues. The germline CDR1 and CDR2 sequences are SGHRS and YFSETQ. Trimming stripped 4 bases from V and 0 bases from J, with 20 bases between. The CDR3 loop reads CASSIRQLQGSSYNEQFF. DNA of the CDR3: TGCGCCAGCAGCATCCGTCAACTTCAGGGGAGCTCCTACAATGAGCAGTTCTTC.

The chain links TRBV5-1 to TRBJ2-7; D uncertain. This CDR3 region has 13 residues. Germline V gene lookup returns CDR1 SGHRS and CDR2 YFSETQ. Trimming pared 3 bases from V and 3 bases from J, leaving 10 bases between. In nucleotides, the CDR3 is TGCGCCAGCAGCTCCGTCGGAGACTACGAGCAGTACTTC. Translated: CASSSVGDYEQYF.

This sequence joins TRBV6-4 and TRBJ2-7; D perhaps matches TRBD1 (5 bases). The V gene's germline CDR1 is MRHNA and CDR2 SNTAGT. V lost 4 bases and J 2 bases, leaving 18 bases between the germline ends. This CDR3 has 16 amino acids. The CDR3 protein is CASSGPDRSNPYEQYF. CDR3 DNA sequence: TGTGCCAGCAGTGGCCCCGACAGATCTAATCCCTACGAGCAGTACTTC.